A selection of T cell receptor beta chains follows, all from one sample in a study of T cell changes during pregnancy in multiple sclerosis. Clones were read by immunoSEQ multiplex PCR, and TCRdb kept only the in-frame ones, dropping some. Among more than 90,000 clones listed, roughly 90% were seen once. The sample in question was peripheral blood, obtained in the first trimester of pregnancy. The receptors derive from a female donor with multiple sclerosis, enrolled in a pregnancy study. Each CDR3 is given with its conserved first and last residue. D genes are given only for firm matches.

TRBV27	TRBD1	TRBJ1-5	CASSQGARQPQHF	TGTGCCAGCAGTCAGGGGGCAAGGCAGCCCCAGCATTTT
TRBV14	TRBD2	TRBJ2-1	CASSPRVGDTSGRAIHEQFF	TGTGCCAGCAGCCCCCGGGTCGGGGACACTAGCGGGAGGGCAATTCATGAGCAGTTCTTC
TRBV2	NA	TRBJ2-2	CASSVPVTNTGELFF	TGTGCCAGCAGTGTACCAGTGACGAACACCGGGGAGCTGTTTTTT
TRBV11-1	TRBD1	TRBJ1-2	CASSQGQDPYGYTF	TGTGCCAGCAGCCAGGGACAGGACCCCTATGGCTACACCTTC
TRBV5-8	TRBD2	TRBJ2-1	CASTRLAGGYNEQFF	TGTGCCAGCACCCGACTAGCGGGAGGCTATAATGAGCAGTTCTTC
TRBV7-2	NA	TRBJ1-1	CASRGEGPNTEAFF	TGTGCCAGCAGGGGGGAGGGCCCGAACACTGAAGCTTTCTTT
TRBV2	NA	TRBJ1-5	CASRWGGSNQPQHF	TGTGCCAGCAGGTGGGGGGGAAGCAATCAGCCCCAGCATTTT
TRBV7-6	NA	TRBJ2-7	CASSLAAGNEQYF	TGTGCCAGCAGCTTAGCGGCGGGGAACGAGCAGTACTTC
TRBV5-4	NA	TRBJ2-3	CASSFQGRTDTQYF	TGTGCCAGCAGCTTCCAGGGGCGCACAGATACGCAGTATTTT
TRBV28	NA	TRBJ1-5	CASSLLSAGGRQPQHF	TGTGCCAGCAGTTTATTGAGCGCGGGGGGACGCCAGCCCCAGCATTTT
TRBV7-2	TRBD1	TRBJ2-7	CASSSLAWTGIPYEQYF	TGTGCCAGCAGCTCCCTGGCGTGGACAGGGATCCCCTACGAGCAGTACTTC
TRBV6-4	NA	TRBJ2-5	CASSRGFGETQYF	TGTGCCAGCAGTAGGGGGTTTGGTGAGACCCAGTACTTC
TRBV25-1	TRBD1	TRBJ2-7	CASSDRGDRGYEQYF	TGTGCCAGCAGTGACCGTGGGGACAGGGGCTACGAGCAGTACTTC
TRBV30	TRBD2	TRBJ2-3	CAWSFQGAGERRDTQYF	TGTGCCTGGAGTTTTCAGGGAGCGGGAGAGAGGAGAGATACGCAGTATTTT
TRBV7-9	NA	TRBJ2-7	CASSFRGNKYEQYF	TGTGCCAGCAGCTTTCGGGGGAACAAGTACGAGCAGTACTTC
TRBV2	TRBD2	TRBJ2-3	CASSARRLAGSTDTQYF	TGTGCCAGCAGTGCCCGGCGACTAGCGGGGTCCACAGATACGCAGTATTTT
TRBV4-1	NA	TRBJ2-7	CASSQDTREMTYEQYF	TGCGCCAGCAGCCAAGATACCCGGGAAATGACCTACGAGCAGTACTTC
TRBV7-2	NA	TRBJ2-7	CASSLVGGADEQYF	TGTGCCAGCAGCTTAGTGGGGGGAGCGGACGAGCAGTACTTC